This TCR beta chain derives from a study of T cell responses to AZD1222 COVID-19 vaccine. Produced via immunoSEQ multiplex PCR; TCRdb's table is partial and in-frame only. The table includes 95,000 to 100,000 clones, more than 85% detected once. Germline V gene lookup returns CDR1 MDHEN and CDR2 SYDVKM. With 6 bases clipped from V and 1 base from J, the junction kept 4 bases outside the gene matches. The CDR3 is made up of 14 amino acids. On this clone: Its antigen is not identified.

Study results and limitations: Across spike, vaccine-associated CD4 TCRs were found, dominant at 160-218 and 743-854. It was only a handful of AZD1222 recipients who were seropositive at baseline. It should be noted that donors were predominantly white British and more often female, and clonal diversity was possibly underestimated.

V is TRBV28 and J is TRBJ2-5, with 8 bases identical to TRBD1. Sequenced material: peripheral blood, taken on day 0 of AZD1222 vaccination. The clonotype comes from an adult in good health. Written as DNA, the CDR3 is TGTGCCAGCAGCCGTGACAGGGGCCAAGAGACCCAGTACTTC. Translated, it gives CASSRDRGQETQYF.